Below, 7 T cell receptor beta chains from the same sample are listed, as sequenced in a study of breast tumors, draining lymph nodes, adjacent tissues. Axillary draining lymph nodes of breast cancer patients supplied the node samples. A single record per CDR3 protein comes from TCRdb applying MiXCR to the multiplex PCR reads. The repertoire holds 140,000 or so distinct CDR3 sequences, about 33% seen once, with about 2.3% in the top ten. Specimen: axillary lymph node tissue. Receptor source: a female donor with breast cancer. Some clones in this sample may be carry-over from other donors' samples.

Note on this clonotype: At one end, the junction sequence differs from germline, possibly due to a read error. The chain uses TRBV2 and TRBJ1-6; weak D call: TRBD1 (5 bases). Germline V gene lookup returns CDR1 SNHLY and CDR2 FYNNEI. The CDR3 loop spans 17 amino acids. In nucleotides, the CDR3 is TGTGCCAGCAGTGAGGTTCAGGGATTCAGCAATAATTCACACCTCCACTTT. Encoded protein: CASSEVQGFSNNSHLHF.

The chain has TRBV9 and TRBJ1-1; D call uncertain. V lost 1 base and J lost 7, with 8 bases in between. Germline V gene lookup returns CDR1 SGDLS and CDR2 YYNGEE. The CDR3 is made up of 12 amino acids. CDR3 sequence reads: CASSVYGGEAFF. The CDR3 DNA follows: TGTGCCAGCAGCGTATACGGAGGTGAAGCTTTCTTT.

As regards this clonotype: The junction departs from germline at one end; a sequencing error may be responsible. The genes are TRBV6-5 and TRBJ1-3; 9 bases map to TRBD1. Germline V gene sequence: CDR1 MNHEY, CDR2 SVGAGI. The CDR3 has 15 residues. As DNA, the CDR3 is TGTGCCAGCAGACCAGGGACAGGGAGAGGAAACACCATACATTTT. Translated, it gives CASRPGTGRGNTIHF.

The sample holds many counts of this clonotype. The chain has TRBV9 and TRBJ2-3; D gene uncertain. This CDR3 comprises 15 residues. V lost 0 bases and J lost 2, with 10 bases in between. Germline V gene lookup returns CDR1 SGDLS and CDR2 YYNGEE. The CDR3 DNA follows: TGTGCCAGCAGCGTAGTCGGGTTGCACACAGATACGCAGTATTTT. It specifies CASSVVGLHTDTQYF.

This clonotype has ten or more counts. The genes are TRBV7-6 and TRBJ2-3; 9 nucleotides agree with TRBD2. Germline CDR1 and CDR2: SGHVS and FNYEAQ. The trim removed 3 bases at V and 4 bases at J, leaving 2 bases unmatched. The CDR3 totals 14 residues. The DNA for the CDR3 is TGTGCCAGCAGCTTGGGACTAGCTCCAGATACGCAGTATTTT. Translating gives CASSLGLAPDTQYF.

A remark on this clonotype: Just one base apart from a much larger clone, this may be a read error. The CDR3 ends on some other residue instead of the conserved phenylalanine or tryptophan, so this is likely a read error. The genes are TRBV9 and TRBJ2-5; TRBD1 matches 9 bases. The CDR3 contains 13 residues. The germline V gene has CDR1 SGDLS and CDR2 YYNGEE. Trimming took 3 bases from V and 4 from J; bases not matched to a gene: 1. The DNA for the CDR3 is TGTGCCAGCAGCGGGGGACAGGGAGAGACCCAGTACTCC. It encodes CASSGGQGETQYS.

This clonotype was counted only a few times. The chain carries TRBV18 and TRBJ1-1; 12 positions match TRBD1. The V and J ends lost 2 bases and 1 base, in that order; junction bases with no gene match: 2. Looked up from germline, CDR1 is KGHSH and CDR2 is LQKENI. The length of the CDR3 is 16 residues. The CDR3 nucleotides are TGTGCCAGCTCACCAGGGGGACAGGGGGCGAACACTGAAGCTTTCTTT. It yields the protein CASSPGGQGANTEAFF.